This is a list of T cell receptor beta chains from one sample in a study of cytomegalovirus exposure and HLA in healthy donors. The assay was immunoSEQ multiplex PCR, and TCRdb's table has in-frame clones only and misses some. The table has about 220,000 clones, 80% to 90% seen once. Sequences were obtained from PBMCs. The receptors stem from a woman aged 18 to 35 in good health and CMV-seronegative. Each CDR3 is given with its conserved first and last residue.

v_call	j_call	cdr3_length	cdr3_aa
TRBV7-2	TRBJ2-5	15	CASSFSGAGGETQYF
TRBV7-2	TRBJ2-7	15	CASSARGGGSYEQYF
TRBV7-9	TRBJ2-5	13	CASSYRGDETQYF
TRBV5-1	TRBJ1-1	12	CASSTDRGEAFF
TRBV20-1	TRBJ2-7	11	CSAPTSYEQYF
TRBV30	TRBJ1-5	15	CAWSRDRGPNQPQHF
TRBV27	TRBJ2-7	13	CASSDRGSYEQYF
TRBV4-2	TRBJ2-1	17	CASSDEASRGSYNEQFF
TRBV27	TRBJ2-7	15	CASSSPQRGLGEQYF
TRBV15	TRBJ2-1	15	CATSPGLAGPHEQFF
TRBV29-1	TRBJ1-3	16	CSVAGPRGTPGNTIYF
TRBV28	TRBJ2-7	13	CASTLGGAGEQYF
TRBV9	TRBJ1-1	14	CASSKDRGRTEAFF
TRBV5-1	TRBJ1-2	14	CASSFGGEEDGYTF
TRBV5-1	TRBJ2-7	18	CASSLAGQGVLGSYEQYF
TRBV29-1	TRBJ1-2	11	CSVADSYGYTF
TRBV15	TRBJ1-1	16	CATSRDPQGILTEAFF
TRBV28	TRBJ2-5	13	CASSPRSLETQYF
TRBV27	TRBJ2-7	13	CASSRQGSYEQYF
TRBV28	TRBJ2-1	15	CASSFGVMEWNEQFF
TRBV9	TRBJ2-1	18	CASSVVSYGQGPYNEQFF
TRBV14	TRBJ2-5	13	CASSQDLRETQYF
TRBV11-2	TRBJ2-7	16	CASSHYRGQGAHEQYF
TRBV11-3	TRBJ2-2	13	CASSLRGTGELFF
TRBV4-3	TRBJ2-5	15	CASSQDPGQQETQYF
TRBV27	TRBJ1-2	18	CASSSTFSRDRGLNGYTF
TRBV5-1	TRBJ2-5	16	CASSLGAIPGQETQYF
TRBV5-1	TRBJ2-1	15	CASSPSGASYNEQFF
TRBV5-1	TRBJ2-2	18	CASSPGLGAGGPGGELFF